The next 30 T cell receptor beta chains were all read from a single sample in a study of T cells in Graves' hyperthyroidism and ophthalmopathy. Amplification of TCR beta CDR3 regions used RNA as the template. TCR CDR3 regions were first amplified by RT-PCR with HTBI primers. TCRdb fed the multiplex PCR reads into MiXCR, producing one record per CDR3 protein. This table has fewer than 900,000 distinct CDR3 sequences, roughly 15% appearing once. Sequencing was done on a sample of blood. These TCRs come from a man between 18 and 35 years old with Graves' hyperthyroidism.

This rearrangement joins TRBV27 to TRBJ2-2; D unresolved. This CDR3 is 13 amino acids long. Trimming shortened V by 0 bases and J by 6 bases, and 5 bases separated the two germline ends. In germline, CDR1 is MNHEY, CDR2 SMNVEV (reference sequence). The CDR3 sequence: CASSLSLAGELFF. CDR3 in DNA: TGTGCCAGCAGTTTATCGTTGGCCGGGGAGCTGTTTTTT.

Ten or more counts support this clonotype. The rearrangement links TRBV7-2 to TRBJ2-7; either TRBD1 or TRBD2 may fit D (5 bases each). Germline V gene sequence: CDR1 SGHTA, CDR2 FQGNSA. CDR3 length equals 15 residues. Trimming removed 4 bases at V and 0 bases at J, with 13 bases between. CDR3 bases: TGTGCCAGCAGCTCATGGGACGCAGCCTCCTACGAGCAGTACTTC. Protein sequence: CASSSWDAASYEQYF.

The chain combines TRBV7-2 with TRBJ2-3, with a tentative D call TRBD1 (6 bases). The CDR3 totals 15 residues. Looked up from germline, CDR1 is SGHTA and CDR2 is FQGNSA. Deletions cut 6 bases from V and 1 base from J, with 14 bases between. CDR3 bases: TGTGCCAGCAGTTGGCGGACAGAGGGCACAGATACGCAGTATTTT. Translated, it gives CASSWRTEGTDTQYF. Together with reference TRBV7-2 and TRBJ2-3, the CDR3 gives the full variable domain: GAGVSQSPSNKVTEKGKDVELRCDPISGHTALYWYRQSLGQGLEFLIYFQGNSAPDKSGLPSDRFSAERTGGSVSTLTIQRTQQEDSAVYLCASSWRTEGTDTQYFGPGTRLTVL.

The table lists this clonotype with a few counts. The V gene is TRBV24-1, the J gene TRBJ1-3; the D gene is possibly TRBD1 (6 bases). Between the trimmed V and J ends, which lost 4 bases and 0 bases, there was a span of 12 bases. Germline loops: CDR1 KGHDR, CDR2 SFDVKD. This CDR3 spans 16 amino acids. The CDR3 nucleotides are TGTGCCACCAGTGACCGCCGGGACAACTCTGGAAACACCATATATTTT. Translated, it gives CATSDRRDNSGNTIYF.

In DNA, the CDR3 is TGTGCCAGTAGTATTGGACCCATCAGCTCCTACGAGCAGTACTTC. It specifies CASSIGPISSYEQYF. V and J are TRBV19 and TRBJ2-7; no definite D call. The germline V and J ends were trimmed by 3 bases and 0 bases, with 12 bases remaining between them. Germline V gene data show CDR1 as LNHDA and CDR2 as SQIVND (reference sequence). The CDR3 is made up of 15 amino acids. The whole variable domain, remainder taken from reference TRBV19 and TRBJ2-7, is DGGITQSPKYLFRKEGQNVTLSCEQNLNHDAMYWYRQDPGQGLRLIYYSQIVNDFQKGDIAEGYSVSREKKESFPLTVTSAQKNPTAFYLCASSIGPISSYEQYFGPGTRLTVT.

This clonotype was observed many times. The chain has TRBV20-1 and TRBJ2-7; 10 bases line up with TRBD1. Germline-derived CDR1 and CDR2 are DFQATT and SNEGSKA (reference sequence). The CDR3 length is 14 residues. V lost 5 bases to trimming and J lost 6 bases; unmatched junction nucleotides: 10. CDR3 in DNA: TGCAGTGCTCACCGCGGGACAGGGGTGGGCGAGCAGTACTTC. It encodes CSAHRGTGVGEQYF.

V gene TRBV28 combines with J gene TRBJ1-5, with 8 bases fitting TRBD1. V dropped 3 bases and J dropped 7; count of bases not matched to a gene: 5. The germline V gene has CDR1 MDHEN and CDR2 SYDVKM. The CDR3 is 14 amino acids. As DNA, the CDR3 is TGTGCCAGCAGTTTGGACAGGGCGGGACAGCCCCAGCATTTT. Translating gives CASSLDRAGQPQHF.

The chain joins TRBV2 to TRBJ2-4; 7 bases match TRBD1. J gave up 1 base and V 7 bases, and 13 bases lay outside the gene matches. CDR3 size: 17 residues. Germline V lookup: CDR1 SNHLY, CDR2 FYNNEI. The CDR3 nucleotides read TGTGCCAGCAATCTACCGGGACAGAGTTTGGCCAAAAACATTCAGTACTTC. It translates to CASNLPGQSLAKNIQYF.

This clonotype was seen many times. The DNA of the CDR3 is TGTGCCAGCAGTACCCCCCATCAGCCCCAGCATTTT. It translates to CASSTPHQPQHF. The chain couples TRBV28 to TRBJ1-5; no definite D call. The CDR3 length is 12 residues. CDR1 and CDR2 (germline): MDHEN, SYDVKM. The ends were cut back, 5 bases at V and 5 bases at J, with 7 bases in the middle.

This clonotype was counted only a few times. The CDR3 protein is CASSQSGVSIIGYTF. The CDR3 region has the DNA TGTGCCAGCAGCCAATCCGGGGTATCGATCATTGGCTACACCTTC. The chain combines TRBV4-2 with TRBJ1-2; no reliable D call. Looked up from germline, CDR1 is LGHNA and CDR2 is YNFKEQ. The CDR3 extends over 15 amino acids. V lost 2 bases, J lost 7 bases, and 17 bases lay in between.

This clonotype has more than one count but fewer than ten. This sequence joins TRBV10-1 and TRBJ2-1, with 7 bases aligning to TRBD1. J gave up 9 bases and V 8 bases, and 10 bases lay outside the gene matches. From germline, CDR1 is WNHNN and CDR2 SYGVQD (reference sequence). The CDR3 consists of 13 residues. CDR3 in DNA: TGCGCCAGCGCCACGACAGGGCTTGGTGAGCAGTTCTTC. It yields the protein CASATTGLGEQFF.

This clonotype was found many times. This chain joins TRBV29-1 and TRBJ2-7; D unclear. The V end was cut by 6 bases, the J end by 2 bases, with 14 bases between. Germline loops: CDR1 SQVTM, CDR2 ANQGSEA. The CDR3 sequence is 13 residues long. The DNA for the CDR3 is TGCAGCGTCCCTGCCCCCAGCCCCTACGAGCAGTACTTC. Translation: CSVPAPSPYEQYF.

This rearrangement joins TRBV4-3 to TRBJ2-4, with TRBD2 identical over 8 bases. Germline trimming cut 1 base from V and 4 bases from J; bases unmatched to any gene: 3. The CDR3 runs 15 residues. Germline values: CDR1 LGHNA, CDR2 YSLEER. CDR3 residues: CASSQGSSGKNIQYF. The DNA for the CDR3 is TGCGCCAGCAGCCAAGGGTCTAGCGGGAAAAACATTCAGTACTTC.

This clonotype appeared many times. This chain links TRBV28 with TRBJ2-2, with 15 bases matching TRBD2. CDR1 and CDR2 (germline): MDHEN, SYDVKM. The CDR3 runs to 20 residues. J gave up 5 bases and V 6 bases, and 16 bases lay outside the gene matches. The CDR3 protein is CASRTLTPGLAGGRTGELFF. In DNA form, the CDR3 reads TGTGCCAGCAGAACCCTAACCCCGGGACTAGCGGGAGGTAGAACCGGGGAGCTGTTTTTT.

The chain is built from TRBV20-1 and TRBJ2-7; D may be TRBD1 (6 bases). Trimming stripped 3 bases from V and 4 bases from J, with 13 bases between. The CDR3 totals 13 residues. The germline CDR1 and CDR2 sequences are DFQATT and SNEGSKA (reference sequence). The chain's CDR3 is CSASWTAVYEQYF. The CDR3 coding sequence is TGCAGTGCTAGTTGGACAGCAGTTTACGAGCAGTACTTC.

This clonotype occurred many times. The gene calls are TRBV12-3 or TRBV12-4 and TRBJ2-3; D unclear. The CDR3 totals 14 residues. V was pared by 6 bases and J by 2 bases, with 12 bases between. CDR3 in DNA: TGTGCCAGCAGCCGACTTCAGTCCACAGATACGCAGTATTTT. This codes for CASSRLQSTDTQYF.

This clonotype was detected only a few times. The chain carries TRBV6-2 or TRBV6-3 and TRBJ1-2; no definite D call. The V gene lost 4 bases and the J gene lost 4 bases, with 10 bases spanning the gap. Looked up from germline, CDR1 is MNHEY and CDR2 is SVGEGT. The CDR3 runs to 13 residues. In DNA, the CDR3 is TGTGCCAGCAGTTTCTCGGTGGTCTATGGCTACACCTTC. Amino acids: CASSFSVVYGYTF.

This clonotype showed up many times. This rearrangement joins TRBV28 to TRBJ2-3, with 7 bases matching TRBD1. The CDR3 extends over 15 amino acids. Trimming at V came to 6 bases and at J to 4 bases, leaving 10 bases not matched to a gene. Germline assignment: CDR1 MDHEN and CDR2 SYDVKM. The CDR3 loop is CASSQTGSRADTQYF. As DNA, the CDR3 is TGTGCCAGCAGCCAGACAGGGTCAAGGGCAGATACGCAGTATTTT. The entire variable domain, with the rest obtained from reference TRBV28 and TRBJ2-3, is as follows: DVKVTQSSRYLVKRTGEKVFLECVQDMDHENMFWYRQDPGLGLRLIYFSYDVKMKEKGDIPEGYSVSREKKERFSLILESASTNQTSMYLCASSQTGSRADTQYFGPGTRLTVL.

In its sample, this clonotype was seen a few times. The chain joins TRBV3-1 to TRBJ2-1, with 9 bases matching TRBD2. Losses at the gene ends were 2 bases for V and 3 bases for J; bases not matched to a gene: 14. Germline V gives CDR1 LGHDT, CDR2 YNNKEL (reference sequence). The CDR3 spans 19 residues. CDR3 DNA sequence: TGTGCCAGCAGCCAACTACTAGCGGGTCGCTTCCTTGACTACAATGAGCAGTTCTTC. It is translated as CASSQLLAGRFLDYNEQFF.

This clonotype occurred many times. The V gene is TRBV28, the J gene TRBJ1-1, with D possibly being TRBD1 (6 bases). CDR1 and CDR2 (germline): MDHEN, SYDVKM. The CDR3 sequence is 13 residues long. With 3 bases removed from V and 5 bases from J, the gap between germline ends came to 10 bases. CDR3 residues: CASSFTGQTEAFF. CDR3 coding DNA: TGTGCCAGCAGTTTTACAGGGCAAACTGAAGCTTTCTTT.

V usage is TRBV2 and J usage is TRBJ1-6; 7 positions match TRBD1. The CDR3 spans 15 residues. The trim removed 7 bases at V and 4 bases at J, leaving 7 bases unmatched. Per germline, CDR1 SNHLY and CDR2 FYNNEI. The CDR3 loop is CASTQGVGYNSPLHF. CDR3 bases: TGTGCCAGCACTCAGGGGGTAGGGTATAATTCACCCCTCCACTTT.

The sample holds a few counts of this clonotype. The chain has TRBV30 and TRBJ2-5; D might be TRBD2 (6 bases). The CDR3 is made up of 18 amino acids. V was shortened by 5 bases and J by 1 base, with 26 bases between the two germline ends. Germline loops: CDR1 GTSNPN, CDR2 SVGIG (reference sequence). The CDR3 DNA is TGTGCCTGGCCCCCCGGCCTAGCGCCCGACCCCCTCCAAGAGACCCAGTACTTC. Translation: CAWPPGLAPDPLQETQYF.

In this sample, this clonotype turned up many times. The rearrangement joins TRBV2 to TRBJ2-7, with 9 bases that match TRBD1. J gave up 6 bases and V 0 bases, and 3 bases lay outside the gene matches. The CDR3 is 14 residues long. Germline lookup yields CDR1 SNHLY and CDR2 FYNNEI. Here the CDR3 reads CASSEANRGLEQYF. Written as DNA, the CDR3 is TGTGCCAGCAGTGAAGCGAACAGGGGGCTCGAGCAGTACTTC.

This clonotype appeared a few times. The V gene is TRBV24-1, the J gene TRBJ2-1, with D tentatively TRBD2 (6 bases). The CDR3 spans 14 residues. Germline lookup yields CDR1 KGHDR and CDR2 SFDVKD. The V end lost 10 bases, the J end lost 1 base, and 13 bases lay between the germline ends. In DNA form, the CDR3 reads TGTGCCACTCAAAAGGCGGGGTCCTACAATGAGCAGTTCTTC. Its protein product is CATQKAGSYNEQFF.

At least ten counts were recorded for this clonotype. The chain is built from TRBV13 and TRBJ2-7; 9 nucleotides align to TRBD1. This CDR3 contains 14 residues. The V gene's germline CDR1 is PRHDT and CDR2 FYEKMQ (reference sequence). V gave up 3 bases and J gave up 6 bases; unmatched junction bases: 6. The CDR3 DNA is TGTGCCAGCAGCTTGGAGGACAGGGGAACCGAGCAGTACTTC. Its protein is CASSLEDRGTEQYF.

This clonotype was detected many times. This chain joins TRBV28 and TRBJ2-3; D not certain. The V and J ends lost 6 bases and 5 bases respectively, with 15 bases between them. The CDR3 has 14 amino acids. CDR1 is MDHEN, CDR2 SYDVKM, per germline. The CDR3 DNA is TGTGCCAGCAGACCGCCGGCTGTTCAAGATACGCAGTATTTT. Amino acid sequence: CASRPPAVQDTQYF.

There are a few counts of this clonotype. The chain joins TRBV4-3 to TRBJ2-1; D is unclear. Looked up from germline, CDR1 is LGHNA and CDR2 is YSLEER. V was trimmed by 0 bases and J by 2 bases, leaving 11 bases between them. This CDR3 is 16 amino acids long. DNA for the CDR3: TGCGCCAGCAGCCAAGATCAAAACTACCCCTACAATGAGCAGTTCTTC. Amino acids: CASSQDQNYPYNEQFF.

Note on this clonotype: The junction differs from germline at one of its ends, possibly a read error. The chain couples TRBV19 to TRBJ2-3; 8 bases are shared with TRBD2. Germline CDR1 and CDR2: LNHDA and SQIVND (reference sequence). CDR3 length: 15 residues. CDR3 DNA sequence: TGTACCAGTATTTCACCCAGCGGGAGTTCAGATACGCAGTATTTT. This encodes CTSISPSGSSDTQYF. The variable domain in full, completed from reference TRBV19 and TRBJ2-3, reads DGGITQSPKYLFRKEGQNVTLSCEQNLNHDAMYWYRQDPGQGLRLIYYSQIVNDFQKGDIAEGYSVSREKKESFPLTVTSAQKNPTAFYLCTSISPSGSSDTQYFGPGTRLTVL.

This clonotype has a count of ten or more. This chain links TRBV19 with TRBJ2-7; 10 nucleotides line up with TRBD1. The ends lost 4 bases at V and 1 base at J; junction bases unmatched: 4. CDR1 LNHDA and CDR2 SQIVND come from the germline V gene (reference sequence). CDR3 length equals 15 residues. The CDR3 is CASSTPGQGSYEQYF. The CDR3 DNA follows: TGTGCCAGTAGTACTCCGGGACAGGGGTCCTACGAGCAGTACTTC. The whole variable domain, filled in from reference TRBV19 and TRBJ2-7, reads DGGITQSPKYLFRKEGQNVTLSCEQNLNHDAMYWYRQDPGQGLRLIYYSQIVNDFQKGDIAEGYSVSREKKESFPLTVTSAQKNPTAFYLCASSTPGQGSYEQYFGPGTRLTVT.

As to this clonotype: A junction end diverges from the germline sequence, so it may reflect a read error. This rearrangement joins TRBV29-1 to TRBJ2-7; D ambiguous. The germline CDR1 and CDR2 sequences are SQVTM and ANQGSEA. The CDR3 runs 14 residues. The CDR3 reads CSVGGRPFSYEQLF. In DNA form, the CDR3 reads TGCAGCGTTGGGGGTCGGCCATTCTCCTATGAGCAGCTCTTC.